This entry lists 13 T cell receptor beta chains sequenced from one sample in a study of T cells after somatic rescue of genetic block. Data came from immunoSEQ multiplex PCR; TCRdb stores just in-frame clones and leaves some out. The sample lists some 68,000 clones, around 90% seen once, with 2.5% to 3% in the top ten. What was sequenced was peripheral blood mononuclear cells (PBMCs). These receptors were obtained from a man aged 25-40 years.

This clone is labeled as medium-sized. The sample holds other DNA sequences that translate to the same CDR3. The J gene is TRBJ2-2, the V gene TRBV29-1; D is possibly TRBD2 (7 bases). The germline V gene encodes CDR1 SQVTM and CDR2 ANQGSEA. This CDR3 contains 14 residues. The V and J ends lost 7 bases and 3 bases respectively, with 15 bases between them. CDR3 loop: CSAKGGPDTGELFF. CDR3 nucleotides: TGCAGCGCAAAGGGGGGGCCCGACACCGGGGAGCTGTTTTTT.

CDR3 in DNA: TGTGCCAGCAGCTTGGGACTAGCGGAATTCTCCTACGAGCAGTACTTC. Translation gives CASSLGLAEFSYEQYF. The chain joins TRBV7-6 to TRBJ2-7; 11 bases map to TRBD2. Germline-derived CDR1 and CDR2 are SGHVS and FNYEAQ. Germline trimming cut 3 bases from V and 0 bases from J; bases unmatched to any gene: 4. The CDR3 contains 16 residues.

This chain joins TRBV7-2 and TRBJ2-2, with D unresolved. Germline V gene data show CDR1 as SGHTA and CDR2 as FQGNSA. V was pared by 3 bases and J by 2 bases, with 10 bases between. The CDR3 spans 15 residues. In DNA, the CDR3 is TGTGCCAGCAGCTTCTGGCAGTTAAACACCGGGGAGCTGTTTTTT. Its protein product is CASSFWQLNTGELFF.

V gene TRBV18 combines with J gene TRBJ1-1, with D perhaps matching TRBD1 (5 bases). Trimming cost V 5 bases and J 2 bases, with 6 bases left between them. The CDR3 has 12 residues. CDR1 and CDR2 from the germline V gene are KGHSH and LQKENI. CDR3 DNA: TGTGCCAGCTCAACAGGTAACACTGAAGCTTTCTTT. Encoded protein: CASSTGNTEAFF.

The chain joins TRBV10-1 to TRBJ2-7; 10 bases agree with TRBD2. Germline V gene sequence: CDR1 WNHNN, CDR2 SYGVQD (reference sequence). The CDR3 consists of 15 residues. V gave up 5 bases and J gave up 7 bases; unmatched junction bases: 11. The CDR3 reads CASSRLAGRAGEQYF. The CDR3 bases are TGCGCCAGCAGTCGACTAGCGGGCCGAGCGGGTGAGCAGTACTTC.

The chain joins TRBV28 to TRBJ1-2; 12 nucleotides match TRBD1. Losses at the gene ends were 3 bases for V and 8 bases for J; bases not matched to a gene: 4. CDR1 is MDHEN, CDR2 SYDVKM, per germline. The CDR3 runs to 14 residues. The DNA for the CDR3 is TGTGCCAGCAGTTTTGGGACAGGGGGCCTCGGCTACACCTTC. The encoded protein is CASSFGTGGLGYTF.

This clone came up a few times. The genes are TRBV7-3 and TRBJ2-3; possible D gene TRBD1, 6 bases. The CDR3 has 13 amino acids. Germline CDR1 is SGHTA and CDR2 is FQGTGA. V was trimmed by 5 bases and J by 7 bases, leaving 13 bases between them. CDR3 sequence (DNA): TGTGCCAGCAGCCTATCGGACAGTAATACGCAGTATTTT. Amino acid sequence: CASSLSDSNTQYF.

V and J are TRBV2 and TRBJ2-7, with D unclear. This CDR3 region has 15 residues. With 3 bases removed from V and 3 bases from J, the gap between germline ends came to 15 bases. Germline V lookup: CDR1 SNHLY, CDR2 FYNNEI. CDR3 loop: CASSDQELPHYEQYF. In DNA, the CDR3 is TGTGCCAGCAGTGATCAGGAACTGCCCCACTACGAGCAGTACTTC.

The rearrangement uses TRBV7-9 and TRBJ2-7; possibly TRBD1 or TRBD2 for D (5 bases each). Between the trimmed V and J ends, which lost 5 bases and 2 bases, there was a span of 10 bases. Germline lookup yields CDR1 SEHNR and CDR2 FQNEAQ (reference sequence). The CDR3 is made up of 13 amino acids. The CDR3 nucleotides read TGTGCCAGCAGCCGGGACGGGACCTACGAGCAGTACTTC. Its protein product is CASSRDGTYEQYF. The full variable domain, with the rest looked up from reference TRBV7-9 and TRBJ2-7, is DTGVSQNPRHKITKRGQNVTFRCDPISEHNRLYWYRQTLGQGPEFLTYFQNEAQLEKSRLLSDRFSAERPKGSFSTLEIQRTEQGDSAMYLCASSRDGTYEQYFGPGTRLTVT.

V is TRBV2 and J is TRBJ1-2; 7 bases match TRBD1. Per the germline V gene, CDR1 is SNHLY and CDR2 is FYNNEI. Unmatched junction bases numbered 5, after V lost 6 bases and J lost 4 bases. The CDR3 is made up of 13 amino acids. The CDR3 sequence is CASSLGQAYGYTF. The CDR3 DNA follows: TGTGCCAGCAGCCTCGGACAGGCCTATGGCTACACCTTC. Full variable domain (missing parts from reference TRBV2 and TRBJ1-2): EPEVTQTPSHQVTQMGQEVILRCVPISNHLYFYWYRQILGQKVEFLVSFYNNEISEKSEIFDDQFSVERPDGSNFTLKIRSTKLEDSAMYFCASSLGQAYGYTFGSGTRLTVV.

The chain links TRBV6-5 to TRBJ2-6; D uncertain. The germline V gene has CDR1 MNHEY and CDR2 SVGAGI. The CDR3 totals 16 residues. Trimming took off 2 bases at V and 0 bases at J, with 8 bases between the two ends. This chain's CDR3 is CASSYGGSSGANVLTF. CDR3 nucleotides: TGTGCCAGCAGTTACGGCGGATCCTCTGGGGCCAACGTCCTGACTTTC.

This chain links TRBV2 with TRBJ1-1, with D tentatively TRBD1 (5 bases). Germline lookup yields CDR1 SNHLY and CDR2 FYNNEI. There are 13 residues in the CDR3. V lost 10 bases to trimming and J lost 1 base, with 13 bases between them. The CDR3 protein is CATLEDKNTEAFF. The DNA of the CDR3 is TGTGCCACCCTTGAGGACAAGAACACTGAAGCTTTCTTT. Variable domain in full (rest from reference TRBV2 and TRBJ1-1): EPEVTQTPSHQVTQMGQEVILRCVPISNHLYFYWYRQILGQKVEFLVSFYNNEISEKSEIFDDQFSVERPDGSNFTLKIRSTKLEDSAMYFCATLEDKNTEAFFGQGTRLTVV.

In DNA form, the CDR3 reads TGCGCCAGCAGCCTCGGGGACGTCGGCCAGCCCCAGCATTTT. It is translated as CASSLGDVGQPQHF. V usage is TRBV4-1 and J usage is TRBJ1-5; tentative D call: TRBD1 (5 bases). V dropped 4 bases and J dropped 7 bases, with 14 bases sitting between them. Germline values: CDR1 MGHRA, CDR2 YSYEKL. This CDR3 contains 14 residues.